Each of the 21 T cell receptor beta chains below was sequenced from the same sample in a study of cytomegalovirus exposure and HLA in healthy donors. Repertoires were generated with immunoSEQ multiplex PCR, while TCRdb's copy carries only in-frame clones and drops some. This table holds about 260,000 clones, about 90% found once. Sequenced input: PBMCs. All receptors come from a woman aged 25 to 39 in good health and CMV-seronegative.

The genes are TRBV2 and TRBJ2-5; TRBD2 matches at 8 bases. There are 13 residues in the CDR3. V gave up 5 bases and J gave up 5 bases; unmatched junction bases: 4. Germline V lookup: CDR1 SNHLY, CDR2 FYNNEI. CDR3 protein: CASSSGRTETQYF. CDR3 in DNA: TGTGCCAGCAGTAGCGGGAGAACTGAGACCCAGTACTTC.

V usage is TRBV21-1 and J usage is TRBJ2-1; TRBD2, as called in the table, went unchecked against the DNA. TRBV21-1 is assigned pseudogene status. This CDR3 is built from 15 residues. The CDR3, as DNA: TGTGCCAGCAGCAAAGGAGCGGGGACCTACAATGAGCAGTTCTTC. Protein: CASSKGAGTYNEQFF.

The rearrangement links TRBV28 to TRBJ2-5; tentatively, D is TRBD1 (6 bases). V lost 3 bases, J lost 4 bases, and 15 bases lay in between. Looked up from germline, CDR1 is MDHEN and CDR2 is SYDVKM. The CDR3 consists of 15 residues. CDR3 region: CASSFSDSGSETQYF. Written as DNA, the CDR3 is TGTGCCAGCAGTTTTTCGGACAGTGGTTCAGAGACCCAGTACTTC.

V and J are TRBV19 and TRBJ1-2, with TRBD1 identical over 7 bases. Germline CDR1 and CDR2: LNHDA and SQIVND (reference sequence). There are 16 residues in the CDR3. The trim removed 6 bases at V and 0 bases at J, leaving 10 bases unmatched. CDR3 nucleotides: TGTGCCAGTAGATCAGGGGGTCCCGGTACTAACTATGGCTACACCTTC. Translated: CASRSGGPGTNYGYTF.

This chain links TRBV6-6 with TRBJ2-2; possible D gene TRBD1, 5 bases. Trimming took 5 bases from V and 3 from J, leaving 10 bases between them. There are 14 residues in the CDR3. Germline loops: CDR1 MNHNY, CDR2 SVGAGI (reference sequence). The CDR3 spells CASSDAGYTGELFF. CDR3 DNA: TGTGCCAGCAGTGATGCAGGGTACACCGGGGAGCTGTTTTTT.

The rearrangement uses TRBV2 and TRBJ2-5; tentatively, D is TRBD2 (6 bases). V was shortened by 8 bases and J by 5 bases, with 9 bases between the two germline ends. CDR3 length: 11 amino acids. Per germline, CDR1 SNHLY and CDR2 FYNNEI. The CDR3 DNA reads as TGTGCCAGCTCGGGAGAGGAGACCCAGTACTTC. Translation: CASSGEETQYF.

Here the CDR3 reads CASSLPSSGGGEKLFF. CDR3 nucleotide sequence: TGTGCCAGCAGTTTACCCTCAAGCGGGGGTGGGGAAAAACTGTTTTTT. The genes are TRBV28 and TRBJ1-4, with a possible D match to TRBD1 (5 bases). The CDR3 extends over 16 amino acids. V lost 2 bases and J lost 8, with 18 bases in between. The germline V gene encodes CDR1 MDHEN and CDR2 SYDVKM.

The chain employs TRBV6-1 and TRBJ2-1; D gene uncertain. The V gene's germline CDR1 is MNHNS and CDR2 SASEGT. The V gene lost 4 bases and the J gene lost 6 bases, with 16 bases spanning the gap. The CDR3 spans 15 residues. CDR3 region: CASSVLPSFTNEQFF. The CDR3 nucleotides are TGTGCCAGCAGTGTACTACCGTCCTTTACCAATGAGCAGTTCTTC.

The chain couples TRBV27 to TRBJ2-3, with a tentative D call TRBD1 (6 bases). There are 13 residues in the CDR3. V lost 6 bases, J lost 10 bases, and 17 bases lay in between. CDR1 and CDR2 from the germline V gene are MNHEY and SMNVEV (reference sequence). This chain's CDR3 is CASSEGTTIPQYF. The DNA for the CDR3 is TGTGCCAGCAGCGAGGGGACAACTATCCCGCAGTATTTT.

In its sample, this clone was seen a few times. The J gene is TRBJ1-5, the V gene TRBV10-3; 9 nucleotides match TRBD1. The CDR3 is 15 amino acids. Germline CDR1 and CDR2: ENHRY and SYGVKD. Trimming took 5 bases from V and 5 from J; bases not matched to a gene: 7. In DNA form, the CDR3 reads TGTGCCATCAGTCGACAGGGGGGTGAGGATCAGCCCCAGCATTTT. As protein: CAISRQGGEDQPQHF.

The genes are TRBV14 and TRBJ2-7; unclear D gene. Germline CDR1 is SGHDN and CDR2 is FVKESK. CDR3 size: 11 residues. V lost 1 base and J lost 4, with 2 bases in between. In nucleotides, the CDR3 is TGTGCCAGCAGCCAAGTGTACGAGCAGTACTTC. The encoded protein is CASSQVYEQYF.

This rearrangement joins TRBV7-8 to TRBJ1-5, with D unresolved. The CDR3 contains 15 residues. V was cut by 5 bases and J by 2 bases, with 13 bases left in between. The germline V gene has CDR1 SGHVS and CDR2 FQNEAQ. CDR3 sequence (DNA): TGTGCCAGCAGCCCCCCGACCGGAGGCAATCAGCCCCAGCATTTT. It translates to CASSPPTGGNQPQHF.

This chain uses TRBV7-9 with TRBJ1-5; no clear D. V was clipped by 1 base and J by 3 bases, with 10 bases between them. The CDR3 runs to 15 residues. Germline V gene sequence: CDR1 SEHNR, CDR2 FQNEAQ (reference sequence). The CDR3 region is CASSLGPGFNQPQHF. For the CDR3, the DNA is TGTGCCAGCAGCTTAGGCCCGGGGTTCAATCAGCCCCAGCATTTT.

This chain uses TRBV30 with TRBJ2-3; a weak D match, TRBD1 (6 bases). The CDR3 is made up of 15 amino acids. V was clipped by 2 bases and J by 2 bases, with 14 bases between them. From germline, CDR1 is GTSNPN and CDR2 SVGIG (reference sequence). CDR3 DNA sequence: TGTGCCTGGAGTCCAGGGGCTTTCGTCACAGATACGCAGTATTTT. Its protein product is CAWSPGAFVTDTQYF.

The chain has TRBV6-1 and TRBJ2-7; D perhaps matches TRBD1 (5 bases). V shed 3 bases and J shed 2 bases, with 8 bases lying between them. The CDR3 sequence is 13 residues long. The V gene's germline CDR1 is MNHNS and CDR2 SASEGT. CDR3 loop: CASSEDTTYEQYF. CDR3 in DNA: TGTGCCAGCAGTGAGGACACAACCTACGAGCAGTACTTC.

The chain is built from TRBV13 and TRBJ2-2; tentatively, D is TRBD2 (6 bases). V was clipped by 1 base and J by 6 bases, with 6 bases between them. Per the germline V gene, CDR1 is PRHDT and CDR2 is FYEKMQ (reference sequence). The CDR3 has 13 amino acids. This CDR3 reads CASSLAGAGELFF. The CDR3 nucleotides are TGTGCCAGCAGCTTAGCGGGGGCCGGGGAGCTGTTTTTT.

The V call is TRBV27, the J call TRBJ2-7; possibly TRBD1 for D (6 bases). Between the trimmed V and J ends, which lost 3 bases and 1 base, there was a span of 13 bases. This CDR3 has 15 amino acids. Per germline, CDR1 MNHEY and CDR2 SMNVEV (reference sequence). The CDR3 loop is CASSFAHQGSYEQYF. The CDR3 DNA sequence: TGTGCCAGCAGTTTCGCCCACCAGGGGTCCTACGAGCAGTACTTC.

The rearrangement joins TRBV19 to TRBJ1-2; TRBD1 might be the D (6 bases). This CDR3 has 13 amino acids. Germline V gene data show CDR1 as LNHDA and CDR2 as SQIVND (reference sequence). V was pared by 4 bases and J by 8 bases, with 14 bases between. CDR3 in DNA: TGTGCCAGTAGTACCCAGGGGTATCGGGGCTACACCTTC. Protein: CASSTQGYRGYTF.

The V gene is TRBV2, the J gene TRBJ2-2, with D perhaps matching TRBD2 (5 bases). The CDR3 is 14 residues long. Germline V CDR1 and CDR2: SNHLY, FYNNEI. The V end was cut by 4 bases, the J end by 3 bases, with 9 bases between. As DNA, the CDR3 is TGTGCCAGCAGTGCCGGGGTGGACACCGGGGAGCTGTTTTTT. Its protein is CASSAGVDTGELFF.

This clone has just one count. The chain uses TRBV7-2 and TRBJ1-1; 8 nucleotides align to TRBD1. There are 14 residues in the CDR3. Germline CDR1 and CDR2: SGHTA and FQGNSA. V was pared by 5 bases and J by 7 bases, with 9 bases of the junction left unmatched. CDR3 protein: CASSPRRGQIEAFF. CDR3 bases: TGTGCCAGCAGCCCGCGCAGGGGGCAGATTGAAGCTTTCTTT.

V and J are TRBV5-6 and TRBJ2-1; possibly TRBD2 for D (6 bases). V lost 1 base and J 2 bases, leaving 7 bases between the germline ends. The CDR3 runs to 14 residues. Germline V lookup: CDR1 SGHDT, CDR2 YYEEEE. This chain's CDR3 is CASSLRGTYNEQFF. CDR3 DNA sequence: TGTGCCAGCAGCTTGCGGGGGACCTACAATGAGCAGTTCTTC.